This T cell receptor beta chain was recorded in a study of blood T cell repertoires in COVID-19. Study in general: The cDNA or gDNA used as material had been derived from T cells, B-cell-depleted T cells, or PBMCs.

This CDR3 comprises 14 residues. Germline-derived CDR1 and CDR2 are SGHTA and FQGTGA. V gave up 5 bases and J gave up 5 bases, with 16 bases separating them. The table came from immunoSEQ multiplex PCR; TCRdb's copy has only in-frame clones and leaves some out. Among under 250,000 clones, 83% were seen once, and the ten largest hold roughly 8.8%. The chain has TRBV7-3 and TRBJ2-7; D is unresolved. The TCR was taken from a man aged 35 to 55 with active or convalescent COVID-19. The sample consisted of peripheral blood. CDR3 protein: CASSPYILTHEQYF. The DNA of the CDR3 is TGTGCCAGCAGCCCGTACATTTTAACCCACGAGCAGTACTTC.